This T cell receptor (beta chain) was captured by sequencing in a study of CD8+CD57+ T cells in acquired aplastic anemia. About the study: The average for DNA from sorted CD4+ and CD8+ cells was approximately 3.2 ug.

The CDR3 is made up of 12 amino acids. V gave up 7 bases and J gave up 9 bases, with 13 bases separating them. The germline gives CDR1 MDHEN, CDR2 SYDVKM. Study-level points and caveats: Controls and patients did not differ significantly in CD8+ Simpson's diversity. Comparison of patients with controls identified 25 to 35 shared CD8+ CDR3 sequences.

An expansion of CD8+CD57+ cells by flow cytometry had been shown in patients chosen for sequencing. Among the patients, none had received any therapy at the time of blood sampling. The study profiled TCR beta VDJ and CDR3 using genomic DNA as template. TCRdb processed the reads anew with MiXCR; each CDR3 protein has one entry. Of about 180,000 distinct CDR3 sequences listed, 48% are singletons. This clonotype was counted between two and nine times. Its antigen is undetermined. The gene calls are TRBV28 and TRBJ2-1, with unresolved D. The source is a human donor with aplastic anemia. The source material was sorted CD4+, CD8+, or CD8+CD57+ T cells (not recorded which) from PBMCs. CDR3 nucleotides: TGTGCCAGCACCTCTCCCAAGACTGAGCAGTTCTTC. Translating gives CASTSPKTEQFF.